This T cell receptor (beta chain) was found in a study of PD-1 blockade in classical Hodgkin lymphoma. The table came from immunoSEQ multiplex PCR; TCRdb's copy has only in-frame clones and leaves some out. The sample has roughly 31,000 clones, around 92% seen once. The time point denotes: newly diagnosed, previously untreated cHL patient sample. From thawed PBMCs, CD4+ T cells were purified using magnetic negative selection. Comparator PBMCs were from newly diagnosed, untreated classical Hodgkin lymphoma. V shed 5 bases and J 0 bases; nucleotides not matched to a gene: 7. The CDR3 extends over 15 amino acids. The germline V gene has CDR1 MDHEN and CDR2 SYDVKM.

V gene TRBV28 combines with J gene TRBJ2-7, with 7 bases that match TRBD1. Sequencing input: CD4+ T cells from blood. This TCR was recovered from a human donor with classical Hodgkin lymphoma. The CDR3: CASSPPTGTSYEQYF. CDR3 DNA: TGTGCCAGCAGTCCGCCGACAGGGACCTCCTACGAGCAGTACTTC.